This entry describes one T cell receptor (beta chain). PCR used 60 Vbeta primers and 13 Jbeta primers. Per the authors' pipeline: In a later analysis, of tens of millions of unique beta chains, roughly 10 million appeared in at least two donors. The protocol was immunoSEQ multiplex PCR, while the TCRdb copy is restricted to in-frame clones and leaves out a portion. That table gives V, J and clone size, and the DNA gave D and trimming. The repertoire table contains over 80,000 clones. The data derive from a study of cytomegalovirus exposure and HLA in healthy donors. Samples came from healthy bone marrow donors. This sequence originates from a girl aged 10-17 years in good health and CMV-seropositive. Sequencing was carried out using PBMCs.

DNA of the CDR3: TGTGCCAGCCAGCCGGGACTAGCACGAGAGACCCAGTACTTC. As protein: CASQPGLARETQYF. The J gene is TRBJ2-5, the V gene TRBV9; 9 bases align to TRBD2. Germline trimming cut 7 bases from V and 4 bases from J; bases unmatched to any gene: 8. Germline CDR1 and CDR2: SGDLS and YYNGEE. This CDR3 comprises 14 residues.